This passage covers 24 T cell receptor beta chains from one sample sequenced in a study of T cells in Graves' hyperthyroidism and ophthalmopathy. TCR beta CDR3 region amplification was performed from RNA transcripts. HTBI primers were the set used in a first-round RT-PCR of the TCR CDR3. TCRdb analysed the multiplex PCR reads with MiXCR anew, one entry per CDR3 protein. The sample carries hundreds of thousands of distinct CDR3 sequences, around 20% recorded once. What was sequenced was blood. The receptor set was obtained from a man between 35 and 55 years old with Graves' ophthalmopathy.

The rearrangement joins TRBV5-1 to TRBJ2-3; D gene unclear. The CDR3 extends over 14 amino acids. V was trimmed by 0 bases and J by 4 bases, leaving 9 bases between them. Germline CDR1 is SGHRS and CDR2 is YFSETQ. In DNA, the CDR3 is TGCGCCAGCAGCTTGGCACCGGGTTCAGATACGCAGTATTTT. Amino acid sequence: CASSLAPGSDTQYF.

Many counts were recorded for this clonotype. The V call is TRBV12-3 or TRBV12-4, the J call TRBJ2-1, with unresolved D. This CDR3 spans 14 amino acids. Trimming removed 2 bases from V and 2 bases from J, with 7 bases in between. The CDR3 reads CASSLKQTYNEQFF. DNA of the CDR3: TGTGCCAGCAGTTTAAAGCAGACCTACAATGAGCAGTTCTTC.

DNA of the CDR3: TGTGCCAGCAGTTCGGAGACAGGGAACACTGAAGCTTTCTTT. Protein: CASSSETGNTEAFF. This chain uses TRBV6-1 with TRBJ1-1; weak D call: TRBD1 (6 bases). Germline V gene lookup returns CDR1 MNHNS and CDR2 SASEGT. Trimming pared 5 bases from V and 1 base from J, leaving 11 bases between. CDR3 length: 14 residues.

A remark on this clonotype: One junction end disagrees with the germline gene, perhaps due to a read error. The rearrangement uses TRBV4-3 and TRBJ2-7; maybe TRBD2 (6 bases). Germline CDR1 LGHNA, CDR2 YSLEER. This CDR3 region has 15 residues. The CDR3, as DNA: TGCGCCAGCAGCCAAGATTGGAGGGGCTCCTACAAGCAGTACTTC. As protein: CASSQDWRGSYKQYF.

This rearrangement joins TRBV12-3 or TRBV12-4 to TRBJ1-4; 10 nucleotides agree with TRBD1. The CDR3 is 15 amino acids. V lost 5 bases, J lost 8 bases, and 8 bases stayed unmatched. The CDR3 nucleotides read TGTGCCAGCAGTATGACAGGGGGCGAGAAGGAAAAACTGTTTTTT. Protein sequence: CASSMTGGEKEKLFF.

This clonotype was found many times. The genes are TRBV7-2 and TRBJ1-1; D call uncertain. V dropped 5 bases and J dropped 4 bases, with 14 bases sitting between them. CDR3 length: 14 residues. Germline values: CDR1 SGHTA, CDR2 FQGNSA. CDR3 residues: CASSRRPGPTEAFF. The CDR3 DNA follows: TGTGCCAGCAGCCGCCGCCCTGGGCCCACTGAAGCTTTCTTT.

This clonotype appeared a few times. The chain has TRBV4-1 and TRBJ1-1; a weak D match, TRBD1 (5 bases). This CDR3 comprises 14 residues. Trimming left V 2 bases short and J 6 bases short, with 13 bases between. Germline V gene data show CDR1 as MGHRA and CDR2 as YSYEKL. The CDR3, as DNA: TGCGCCAGCAGCCAACCGACAGCGGGGTCTGAAGCTTTCTTT. The encoded protein is CASSQPTAGSEAFF.

This clonotype was seen a handful of times. The chain joins TRBV9 to TRBJ2-3, with D perhaps given as TRBD1 or TRBD2 (5 bases each). The CDR3 is made up of 16 amino acids. Germline loops: CDR1 SGDLS, CDR2 YYNGEE. V dropped 4 bases and J dropped 0 bases, with 15 bases sitting between them. CDR3 bases: TGTGCCAGCAGCCCATCCGGGGCGGGTAGCACAGATACGCAGTATTTT. As protein: CASSPSGAGSTDTQYF.

V is TRBV20-1 and J is TRBJ2-3, with D perhaps assigned TRBD1 or TRBD2 (5 bases each). Germline CDR1 reads DFQATT; CDR2 reads SNEGSKA (reference sequence). The CDR3 covers 10 residues. V gave up 6 bases and J gave up 11 bases, with 12 bases separating them. The CDR3 DNA sequence: TGCAGTGCGCCCCGGGACCGGCAGTATTTT. This encodes CSAPRDRQYF.

This rearrangement joins TRBV6-1 to TRBJ1-5, with a possible D match to TRBD1 (6 bases). V was shortened by 11 bases and J by 0 bases, with 14 bases between the two germline ends. The CDR3 totals 14 residues. Germline V gene sequence: CDR1 MNHNS, CDR2 SASEGT. CDR3 DNA: TGTGCCTCACAGGGTTTGAATAGCAATCAGCCCCAGCATTTT. The encoded protein is CASQGLNSNQPQHF.

This chain links TRBV30 with TRBJ2-1; D possibly matches TRBD1 or TRBD2 (6 bases each). The CDR3 totals 13 residues. V lost 2 bases and J lost 10, with 15 bases in between. Germline V gives CDR1 GTSNPN, CDR2 SVGIG (reference sequence). This CDR3 is CAWSKGGKGEQFF. CDR3 coding DNA: TGTGCCTGGAGTAAGGGGGGCAAGGGGGAGCAGTTCTTC.

This clonotype was detected only a few times. This sequence joins TRBV2 and TRBJ1-4, with D tentatively TRBD1 (5 bases). This CDR3 comprises 14 residues. V lost 5 bases and J 5 bases, leaving 12 bases between the germline ends. Per germline, CDR1 SNHLY and CDR2 FYNNEI. The CDR3, as DNA: TGTGCCAGCAGTAAAGGGGCAGGGAATGAAAAACTGTTTTTT. It specifies CASSKGAGNEKLFF. Together with reference TRBV2 and TRBJ1-4, the CDR3 gives the full variable domain: EPEVTQTPSHQVTQMGQEVILRCVPISNHLYFYWYRQILGQKVEFLVSFYNNEISEKSEIFDDQFSVERPDGSNFTLKIRSTKLEDSAMYFCASSKGAGNEKLFFGSGTQLSVL.

The rearrangement uses TRBV7-9 and TRBJ1-5; tentatively, D is TRBD1 (5 bases). The germline CDR1 and CDR2 sequences are SEHNR and FQNEAQ (reference sequence). The CDR3 has 13 residues. V was clipped by 3 bases and J by 6 bases, with 9 bases between them. CDR3 sequence: CASSFQGSQPQHF. CDR3 nucleotides: TGTGCCAGCAGCTTTCAGGGTAGTCAGCCCCAGCATTTT.

This clonotype was counted many times. This chain links TRBV12-3 or TRBV12-4 with TRBJ1-3; 10 nucleotides match TRBD1. Trimming at V came to 5 bases and at J to 2 bases, leaving 3 bases not matched to a gene. The CDR3 is 15 amino acids. The CDR3 DNA sequence: TGTGCCAGCAGTCAAGGGACAGGGGCTGGAAACACCATATATTTT. It specifies CASSQGTGAGNTIYF.

This clonotype was detected ten times or more. This sequence joins TRBV5-6 and TRBJ1-1; D is possibly TRBD1 (5 bases). Germline loops: CDR1 SGHDT, CDR2 YYEEEE. The germline V and J ends were trimmed by 0 bases and 1 base, with 13 bases remaining between them. CDR3 length equals 16 residues. CDR3 bases: TGTGCCAGCAGCTTGGTCGGGGGGTATAGGAACACTGAAGCTTTCTTT. As protein: CASSLVGGYRNTEAFF.

The rearrangement uses TRBV20-1 and TRBJ1-2; tentative D call: TRBD1 (5 bases). This CDR3 is built from 13 residues. Trimming removed 0 bases at V and 8 bases at J, with 13 bases between. Looked up from germline, CDR1 is DFQATT and CDR2 is SNEGSKA (reference sequence). The CDR3 reads CSARDGGARGYTF. In DNA form, the CDR3 reads TGCAGTGCTAGAGACGGAGGGGCGCGGGGCTACACCTTC.

This chain links TRBV4-1 with TRBJ1-2; a possible D gene is TRBD1 (5 bases). Trimming pared 4 bases from V and 2 bases from J, leaving 23 bases between. The CDR3 runs 18 residues. Germline-derived CDR1 and CDR2 are MGHRA and YSYEKL. The chain's CDR3 is CASSLSPPEQGANYGYTF. The CDR3 DNA reads TGCGCCAGCAGCCTCTCCCCTCCGGAGCAGGGAGCGAACTATGGCTACACCTTC.

This clonotype was recorded at least ten times. The rearrangement links TRBV12-3 or TRBV12-4 to TRBJ1-5; the D gene is possibly TRBD1 (6 bases). The CDR3 runs to 14 residues. The germline V and J ends were trimmed by 5 bases and 3 bases, with 11 bases remaining between them. CDR3 residues: CASSMTGFNQPQHF. For the CDR3, the DNA is TGTGCCAGCAGTATGACAGGATTCAATCAGCCCCAGCATTTT.

This clonotype was found a few times. The V call is TRBV30, the J call TRBJ1-1, with a weak D call TRBD1 (5 bases). Germline lookup yields CDR1 GTSNPN and CDR2 SVGIG (reference sequence). Trimming took 3 bases from V and 5 from J, leaving 13 bases between them. This CDR3 is 13 amino acids long. This chain's CDR3 is CAWRGGGWTEAFF. CDR3 nucleotide sequence: TGTGCCTGGAGGGGTGGGGGATGGACTGAAGCTTTCTTT.

This clonotype was seen ten or more times. The chain employs TRBV5-5 and TRBJ2-7, with 9 bases that match TRBD1. From germline, CDR1 is SGHKS and CDR2 YYEKEE (reference sequence). J gave up 8 bases and V 4 bases, and 10 bases lay outside the gene matches. This CDR3 has 14 amino acids. The CDR3 DNA follows: TGTGCCAGCAGCCTACGGACAGGGGCGGGACAGCAGTACTTC. This sequence encodes CASSLRTGAGQQYF.

This chain uses TRBV19 with TRBJ1-4, with 7 bases matching TRBD1. The CDR3 extends over 14 amino acids. In germline, CDR1 is LNHDA, CDR2 SQIVND (reference sequence). With 5 bases clipped from V and 3 bases from J, the junction kept 3 bases outside the gene matches. The CDR3 DNA is TGTGCCAGTAGTCGGACAGGCGCTAATGAAAAACTGTTTTTT. Translated: CASSRTGANEKLFF. Filled out from reference TRBV19 and TRBJ1-4, the complete variable domain reads DGGITQSPKYLFRKEGQNVTLSCEQNLNHDAMYWYRQDPGQGLRLIYYSQIVNDFQKGDIAEGYSVSREKKESFPLTVTSAQKNPTAFYLCASSRTGANEKLFFGSGTQLSVL.

In its sample, this clonotype was seen a few times. The chain employs TRBV20-1 and TRBJ1-2, with 7 bases identical to TRBD1. Per the germline V gene, CDR1 is DFQATT and CDR2 is SNEGSKA (reference sequence). The CDR3 loop spans 13 amino acids. After removal of 5 bases from V and 4 bases from J, the junction contained 7 bases not matched to a gene. The CDR3 bases are TGCAGTGCTCCGCGGGCAGGGGGCTATGGCTACACCTTC. Translation gives CSAPRAGGYGYTF.

This clonotype was seen at least ten times. This chain joins TRBV28 and TRBJ2-4; 9 bases are a match to TRBD2. The V and J ends lost 8 bases and 1 base, in that order; junction bases with no gene match: 3. The V gene's germline CDR1 is MDHEN and CDR2 SYDVKM. The CDR3 consists of 14 residues. The CDR3 DNA follows: TGTGCCAGCCTTGCGGGGGGGGCCAAAAACATTCAGTACTTC. This codes for CASLAGGAKNIQYF.

This clonotype was seen more than once but under ten times. This chain links TRBV6-1 with TRBJ2-7, with D uncertain. V lost 6 bases to trimming and J lost 3 bases, with 6 bases between them. The CDR3 has 11 amino acids. Looked up from germline, CDR1 is MNHNS and CDR2 is SASEGT. CDR3 in amino acids: CASRDGYEQYF. CDR3 coding DNA: TGTGCCAGCAGGGATGGCTACGAGCAGTACTTC.